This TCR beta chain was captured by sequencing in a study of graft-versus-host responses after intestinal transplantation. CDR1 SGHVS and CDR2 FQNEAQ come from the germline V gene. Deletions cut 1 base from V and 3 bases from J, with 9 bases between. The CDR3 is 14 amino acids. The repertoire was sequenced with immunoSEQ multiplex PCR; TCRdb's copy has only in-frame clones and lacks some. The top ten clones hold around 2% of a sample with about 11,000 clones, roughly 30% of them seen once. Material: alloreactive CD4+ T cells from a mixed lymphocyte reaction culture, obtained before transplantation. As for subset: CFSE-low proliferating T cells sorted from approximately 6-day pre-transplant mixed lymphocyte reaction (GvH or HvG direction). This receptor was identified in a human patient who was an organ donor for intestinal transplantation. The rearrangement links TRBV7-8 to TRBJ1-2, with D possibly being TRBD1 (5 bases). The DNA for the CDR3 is TGTGCCAGCAGCTTAGAGTGGACACACTATGGCTACACCTTC. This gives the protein CASSLEWTHYGYTF.